This T cell receptor (beta chain) was obtained from a study of T cell responses to AZD1222 COVID-19 vaccine. Study findings and constraints: Targeting of unmutated variant regions was reportedly seen in nearly half of spike-specific TCRs.

The data were produced by immunoSEQ multiplex PCR, yet TCRdb's version contains in-frame clones alone and is incomplete. The profile covers roughly 150,000 clones, with 85% to 95% appearing a single time and around 5% taken by the ten largest. This clone showed up just once. Its matching antigen is unknown. The trim removed 2 bases at V and 7 bases at J, leaving 10 bases unmatched. Germline CDR1 is MGHDK and CDR2 is SYGVNS. CDR3 length equals 17 residues. The chain employs TRBV25-1 and TRBJ2-1; TRBD2 matches 11 bases. The specimen was peripheral blood, collected on day 0 of AZD1222 vaccination. The TCR was taken from an adult in good health. This chain's CDR3 is CASSEVGIAGGLNEQFF. The CDR3 nucleotides read TGTGCCAGCAGTGAAGTCGGAATAGCGGGAGGGTTGAATGAGCAGTTCTTC.